This passage covers 9 T cell receptor beta chains from one sample sequenced in a study of blood T cell repertoires in COVID-19. The table came from immunoSEQ multiplex PCR; TCRdb's copy has only in-frame clones and leaves some out. The table has about 140,000 clones, about 86% seen once; the top ten hold 8.2%. The sample comprised peripheral blood. These receptors originate from an older woman with acute or convalescent COVID-19.

This rearrangement joins TRBV9 to TRBJ2-5, with D tentatively TRBD2 (7 bases). The CDR3 extends over 15 amino acids. CDR1 and CDR2 from the germline V gene are SGDLS and YYNGEE. V was trimmed by 4 bases and J by 2 bases, leaving 15 bases between them. This CDR3 is CASSSRGGSQETQYF. Written as DNA, the CDR3 is TGTGCCAGCAGCAGTAGGGGGGGTTCTCAAGAGACCCAGTACTTC.

V usage is TRBV15 and J usage is TRBJ1-2, with 8 bases aligning to TRBD1. Germline lookup yields CDR1 LNHNV and CDR2 YYDKDF (reference sequence). The CDR3 has 16 residues. Trimming cost V 7 bases and J 4 bases; bases outside gene matches: 14. CDR3 protein: CATNPTGAGRPYGYTF. CDR3 nucleotides: TGTGCCACCAATCCGACAGGGGCCGGTCGGCCCTATGGCTACACCTTC.

V gene TRBV15 combines with J gene TRBJ1-1, with D possibly TRBD1 on 6 matching bases. The CDR3 spans 13 residues. V lost 1 base and J 6 bases, leaving 9 bases between the germline ends. CDR1 and CDR2 from the germline V gene are LNHNV and YYDKDF (reference sequence). CDR3 sequence: CATSRGGLAEAFF. CDR3 sequence (DNA): TGTGCCACCAGCAGAGGGGGGCTAGCTGAAGCTTTCTTT.

This rearrangement joins TRBV18 to TRBJ2-1; 7 bases map to TRBD2. This CDR3 is 15 amino acids long. The V and J ends lost 4 bases and 9 bases, in that order; junction bases with no gene match: 12. CDR1 and CDR2 (germline): KGHSH, LQKENI. The CDR3, as DNA: TGTGCCAGCTCACTACCCCCAACCTTAGCGGGTGAGCAGTTCTTC. Protein product: CASSLPPTLAGEQFF.

The rearrangement links TRBV29-1 to TRBJ2-5, with 9 bases fitting TRBD1. Germline CDR1 is SQVTM and CDR2 is ANQGSEA. V trimming: 3 bases; J trimming: 1 base; junction bases outside the gene matches: 3. The CDR3 length is 14 residues. The CDR3 spells CSVDQQGAQETQYF. The CDR3 DNA is TGCAGCGTTGACCAACAGGGGGCCCAAGAGACCCAGTACTTC.

The CDR3 DNA reads as TGTGCCAGCAGCTTAGGAAGCGGGGGCGTTGCGATTGTTGGGGAGCTGTTTTTT. The encoded protein is CASSLGSGGVAIVGELFF. V gene TRBV7-2 combines with J gene TRBJ2-2, with 8 nucleotides matching TRBD2. The CDR3 has 18 amino acids. CDR1 is SGHTA, CDR2 FQGNSA, per germline. The junction had 15 bases not matched to a gene; V was cut back by 1 base and J by 8 bases.

In this sample, this clone turned up once. The V call is TRBV28, the J call TRBJ1-2, with no clear D. The germline CDR1 and CDR2 sequences are MDHEN and SYDVKM. The V end lost 8 bases, the J end lost 2 bases, and 9 bases lay between the germline ends. This CDR3 has 12 amino acids. CDR3 loop: CASAPRNYGYTF. The CDR3 DNA reads TGTGCCAGCGCACCACGGAACTATGGCTACACCTTC.

The rearrangement joins TRBV4-1 to TRBJ2-7, with TRBD1 matching 7 bases. Germline assignment: CDR1 MGHRA and CDR2 YSYEKL. Trimming removed 4 bases from V and 2 bases from J; junction bases left unmatched: 2. This CDR3 comprises 13 residues. The CDR3 loop reads CASSRTGAYEQYF. In DNA form, the CDR3 reads TGCGCCAGCAGCCGGACAGGAGCCTACGAGCAGTACTTC.

The chain joins TRBV6-2 or TRBV6-3 to TRBJ2-1, with 11 bases fitting TRBD2. V lost 2 bases and J lost 0; bases outside the gene matches: 9. The V gene's germline CDR1 is MNHEY and CDR2 SVGEGT. The CDR3 spans 19 residues. CDR3 coding DNA: TGTGCCAGCAGTTACAGCGCTAGCGGGGGGCCTAGCTCCTACAATGAGCAGTTCTTC. It is translated as CASSYSASGGPSSYNEQFF.